The TCR beta chain described here comes from a study of cytomegalovirus exposure and HLA in healthy donors. Generated by immunoSEQ multiplex PCR, the TCRdb table keeps only in-frame clones and is missing some. This sample has about 170,000 clones, with roughly nine tenths found just once. The germline V gene encodes CDR1 LNHDA and CDR2 SQIVND (reference sequence). The germline V and J ends were trimmed by 0 bases and 5 bases, with 11 bases remaining between them. The CDR3 has 15 amino acids. The sequence was collected from a man between 18 and 35 years old in good health and CMV-seropositive. The J gene is TRBJ1-5, the V gene TRBV19, with a tentative D call TRBD1 (5 bases). The sequencing input was PBMCs. The CDR3 coding sequence is TGTGCCAGTAGTATAGATTGGGGCAGGGATCAGCCCCAGCATTTT. Amino acid sequence: CASSIDWGRDQPQHF.